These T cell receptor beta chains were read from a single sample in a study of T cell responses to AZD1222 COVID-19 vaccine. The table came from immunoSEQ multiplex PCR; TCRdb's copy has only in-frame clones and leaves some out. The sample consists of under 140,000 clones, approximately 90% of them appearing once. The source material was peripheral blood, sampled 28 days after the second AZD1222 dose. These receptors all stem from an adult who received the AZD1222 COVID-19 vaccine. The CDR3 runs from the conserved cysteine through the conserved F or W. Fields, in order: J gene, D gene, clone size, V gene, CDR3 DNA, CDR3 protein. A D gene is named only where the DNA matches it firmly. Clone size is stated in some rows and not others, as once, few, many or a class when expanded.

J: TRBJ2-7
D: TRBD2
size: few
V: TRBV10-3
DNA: TGTGCCATCAGTATTAGCGGGAGCGAGCAGTACTTC
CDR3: CAISISGSEQYF

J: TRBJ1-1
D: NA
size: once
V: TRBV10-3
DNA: TGTGCCATCCAGGCCAACACTGAAGCTTTCTTT
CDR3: CAIQANTEAFF

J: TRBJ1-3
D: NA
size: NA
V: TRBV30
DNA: TGTGCCTGGACTCCCACAGGGTCTGGAAACACCATATATTTT
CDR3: CAWTPTGSGNTIYF

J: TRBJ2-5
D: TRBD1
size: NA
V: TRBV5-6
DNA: TGTGCCAGCAGCTTTATGCTATGGTCCAACAGGGGCAAAGAGACCCAGTACTTC
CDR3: CASSFMLWSNRGKETQYF

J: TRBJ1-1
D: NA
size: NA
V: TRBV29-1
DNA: TGCAGCGTTGAAGATGGGACGGCGGGAGGCGCTGAAGCTTTCTTT
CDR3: CSVEDGTAGGAEAFF

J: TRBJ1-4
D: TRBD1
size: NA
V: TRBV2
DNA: TGTGCCAGCAGCGCGGACAGGGGTGGTGAAAAACTGTTTTTT
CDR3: CASSADRGGEKLFF

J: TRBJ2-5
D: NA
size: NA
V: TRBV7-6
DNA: TGTGCCAGCAGCTTAATGCTACGGGAGAAGGAGACCCAGTACTTC
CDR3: CASSLMLREKETQYF

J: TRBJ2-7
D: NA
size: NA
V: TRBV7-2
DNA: TGTGCCAGCAGCTTGCTAAGAGGGAGCGAGCAGTACTTC
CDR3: CASSLLRGSEQYF

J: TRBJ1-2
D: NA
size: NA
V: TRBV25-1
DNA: TGTGCCAGCAGTTCGAGCAGGACCTATGGCTACACCTTC
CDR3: CASSSSRTYGYTF

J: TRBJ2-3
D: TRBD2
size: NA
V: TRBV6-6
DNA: TGTGCCAGCAACCTAGCGGGGGTCTACACAGATACGCAGTATTTT
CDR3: CASNLAGVYTDTQYF

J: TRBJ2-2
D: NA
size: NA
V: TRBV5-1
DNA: TGCGCCAGCAGCTTAGGGGGTCGGACCGGGGAGCTGTTTTTT
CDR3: CASSLGGRTGELFF

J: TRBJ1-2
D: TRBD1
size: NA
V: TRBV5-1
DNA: TGCGCCAGCAGCTTGAATCGTCCGACAGGGGGCTATGGCTACACCTTC
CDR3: CASSLNRPTGGYGYTF

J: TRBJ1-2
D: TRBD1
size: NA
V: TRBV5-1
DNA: TGCGCCAGCATTAGCGACAGGGGCGGCTACACCTTC
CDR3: CASISDRGGYTF

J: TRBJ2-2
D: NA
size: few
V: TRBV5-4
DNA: TGTGCCAGCAGCCCCGGACGGGAGAGGTGGACCGGGGAGCTGTTTTTT
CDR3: CASSPGRERWTGELFF

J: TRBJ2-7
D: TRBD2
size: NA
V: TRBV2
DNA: TGTGCCAGCCGGGGACTAGCGGGATTCTGGAACGAGCAGTACTTC
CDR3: CASRGLAGFWNEQYF

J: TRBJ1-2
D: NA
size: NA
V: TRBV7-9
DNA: TGTGCCAGCAGCTTCGGGGTCGCGAATGGCTACACCTTC
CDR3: CASSFGVANGYTF

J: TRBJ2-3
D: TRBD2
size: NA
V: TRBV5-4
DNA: TGTGCCAGCAGCTTGAAGTTAGCGGGAGGGCCGATCGATACGCAGTATTTT
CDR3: CASSLKLAGGPIDTQYF

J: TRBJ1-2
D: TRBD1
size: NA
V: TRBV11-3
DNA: TGTGCCAGCAGCTTGAGGACAGGCCCGAACTATGGCTACACCTTC
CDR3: CASSLRTGPNYGYTF

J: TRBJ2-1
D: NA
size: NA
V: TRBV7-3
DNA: TGTGCCAGCAGCCCGAGGACTCCCGGTGAGCAGTTCTTC
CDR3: CASSPRTPGEQFF

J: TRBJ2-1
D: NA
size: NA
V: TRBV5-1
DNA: TGCGCCAGCAGCTCGCGAGGCGGGCAGATCGAGCAGTTCTTC
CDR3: CASSSRGGQIEQFF

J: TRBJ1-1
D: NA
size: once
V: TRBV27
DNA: TGTGCCAGCACCCCGACCGGGACATTCGTAGTGGAAGCTTTCTTT
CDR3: CASTPTGTFVVEAFF

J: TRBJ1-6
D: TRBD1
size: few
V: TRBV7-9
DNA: TGTGCCAGCAGCTCGACAGGGGGCAGTAATTCACCCCTCCACTTT
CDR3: CASSSTGGSNSPLHF

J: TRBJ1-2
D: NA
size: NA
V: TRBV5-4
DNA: TGTGCCATCGGGACGGGGGTGAGCTATGGCTACACCTTC
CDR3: CAIGTGVSYGYTF

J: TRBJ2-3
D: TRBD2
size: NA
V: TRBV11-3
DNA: TGTGCCAGCAGTTCTTATGTGGGGGGGACCCACACAGATACGCAGTATTTT
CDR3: CASSSYVGGTHTDTQYF

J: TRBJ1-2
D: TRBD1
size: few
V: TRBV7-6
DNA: TGTGCCAGCAGCTTACTATCGGGACAGGGCTATGGCTACACCTTC
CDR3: CASSLLSGQGYGYTF

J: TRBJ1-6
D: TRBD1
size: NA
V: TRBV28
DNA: TGTGCCAGCGACAGGGAAATCGATTCACCCCTCCACTTT
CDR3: CASDREIDSPLHF

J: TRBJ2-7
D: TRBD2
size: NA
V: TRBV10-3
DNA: TGTGCCATCAGTGATCATAGCGGGGGGCTAAGCTACGAGCAGTACTTC
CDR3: CAISDHSGGLSYEQYF

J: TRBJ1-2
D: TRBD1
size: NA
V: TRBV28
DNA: TGTGCCAGCAGTCTTCGGGACAGGTCCGACTATGGCTACACCTTC
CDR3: CASSLRDRSDYGYTF

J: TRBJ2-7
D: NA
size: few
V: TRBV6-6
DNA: TGTGCCAGCAGCCCCCGGCGGACAGCCGGCTACGAGCAGTACTTC
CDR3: CASSPRRTAGYEQYF

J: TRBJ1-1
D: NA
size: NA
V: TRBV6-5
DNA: TGTGCCAGCAGAGCCTGGGTCAGCAAGAACACTGAAGCTTTCTTT
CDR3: CASRAWVSKNTEAFF

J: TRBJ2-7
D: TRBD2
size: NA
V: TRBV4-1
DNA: TGCGCCAGCAGCGAGGGACCGGGACTAGCGGGAAACTACGAGCAGTACTTC
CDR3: CASSEGPGLAGNYEQYF

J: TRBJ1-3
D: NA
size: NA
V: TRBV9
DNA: TGTGCCAGCAGCGTAGGAGGGCTCTCTGGAAACACCATATATTTT
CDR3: CASSVGGLSGNTIYF

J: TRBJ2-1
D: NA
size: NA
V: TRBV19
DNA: TGTGCCAGTAGTATGTTAGCGGCCTCCTACAATGAGCAGTTCTTC
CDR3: CASSMLAASYNEQFF